What follows is one T cell receptor (beta chain) and its context. The data derive from a study of blood T cell repertoires in COVID-19. As for the study in general: The United States, Italy and Spain provided the acute and convalescent COVID-19 samples. Sources were T cells, B-cell-depleted T cells, or PBMCs; the material itself was cDNA or gDNA.

In the original processing: Scientists estimated how many nucleated cells there were by amplifying reference gene primers. Produced via immunoSEQ multiplex PCR; TCRdb's table is partial and in-frame only. That table furnishes V, J and clone size, whereas the DNA furnished D and trimming. This sample has about 200,000 clones, with nearly 90% found just once. The specimen was peripheral blood. The clonotype was recovered from a man between 60 and 75 years old with active or convalescent COVID-19.

This chain's CDR3 is CASSLLAGNVDTQYF. CDR3 DNA: TGTGCCAGCAGCTTACTAGCGGGGAATGTAGATACGCAGTATTTT. The rearrangement uses TRBV7-3 and TRBJ2-3, with 9 bases aligning to TRBD2. Germline-derived CDR1 and CDR2 are SGHTA and FQGTGA. V dropped 2 bases and J dropped 5; count of bases not matched to a gene: 5. The CDR3 runs to 15 residues. The entire variable domain, with the rest obtained from reference TRBV7-3 and TRBJ2-3, is as follows: GAGVSQTPSNKVTEKGKYVELRCDPISGHTALYWYRQSLGQGPEFLIYFQGTGAADDSGLPNDRFFAVRPEGSVSTLKIQRTERGDSAVYLCASSLLAGNVDTQYFGPGTRLTVL.